Below, 11 T cell receptor beta chains from the same sample are listed, as sequenced in a study of blood T cell repertoires in COVID-19. Sequencing used immunoSEQ multiplex PCR; TCRdb keeps in-frame clones, though not all of them. The table includes roughly 330,000 clones, approximately 82% detected once. Sample: peripheral blood. These receptors were obtained from a woman in her forties or fifties with acute or convalescent COVID-19.

The rearrangement links TRBV3-1 (or the pseudogene TRBV3-2) to TRBJ1-1, with 7 nucleotides matching TRBD1. CDR3 length: 15 residues. Germline CDR1 and CDR2: LGHDT and YNNKEL (reference sequence). The junction had 11 bases not matched to a gene; V was cut back by 5 bases and J by 5 bases. The DNA of the CDR3 is TGTGCCAGCAGCAAAGGGGGCAGGGGCATTACTGAAGCTTTCTTT. This encodes CASSKGGRGITEAFF.

The chain recombines TRBV18 with TRBJ2-7; 12 nucleotides line up with TRBD2. This CDR3 has 15 residues. Germline V gene data show CDR1 as KGHSH and CDR2 as LQKENI. The V gene end was trimmed by 1 base and the J gene end by 7 bases; junction bases not matched to a gene: 5. This chain's CDR3 is CASSPRLAGEREQYF. Here the CDR3 DNA reads TGTGCCAGCTCACCACGACTAGCGGGAGAGCGGGAGCAGTACTTC.

This clone was recorded a few times. The chain couples TRBV7-9 to TRBJ2-1, with D possibly being TRBD2 (5 bases). The length of the CDR3 is 16 residues. CDR1 and CDR2 (germline): SEHNR, FQNEAQ (reference sequence). V was shortened by 0 bases and J by 7 bases, with 16 bases between the two germline ends. CDR3 sequence reads: CASSLAEGLLRNEQFF. The DNA for the CDR3 is TGTGCCAGCAGCTTAGCAGAGGGCCTCCTGCGGAATGAGCAGTTCTTC.

This sequence joins TRBV11-2 and TRBJ2-7; 10 bases are a match to TRBD1. V was clipped by 3 bases and J by 3 bases; unmatched bases: 5. The CDR3 has 15 amino acids. Germline lookup yields CDR1 SGHAT and CDR2 FQNNGV. The CDR3 DNA follows: TGTGCCAGCAGCTTGGTGACAGGGGGCGGCTACGAGCAGTACTTC. Amino acids: CASSLVTGGGYEQYF.

CDR3 DNA sequence: TGTGCCAGCAGCTTAGCGGGGAGGCGCGGCTACACCTTC. Amino acids: CASSLAGRRGYTF. V is TRBV7-2 and J is TRBJ1-2; D gene ambiguous. CDR1 SGHTA and CDR2 FQGNSA come from the germline V gene. This CDR3 is built from 13 residues. The V end was cut by 0 bases, the J end by 8 bases, with 10 bases between.

In its sample, this clone was seen once. This rearrangement joins TRBV7-9 to TRBJ2-7; 7 bases line up with TRBD2. Germline V lookup: CDR1 SEHNR, CDR2 FQNEAQ (reference sequence). The CDR3 extends over 15 amino acids. V shed 1 base, J shed 0 bases, and the junction held 3 bases outside the gene matches. In nucleotides, the CDR3 is TGTGCCAGCAGCTTAGAAGCGGGAAGCTCCTACGAGCAGTACTTC. Its protein is CASSLEAGSSYEQYF.

The sample holds a few counts of this clone. The junction departs from the called germline gene at one end, perhaps through a read error. The chain uses TRBV6-4 and TRBJ2-1, with 7 bases fitting TRBD1. The CDR3 loop spans 13 amino acids. CDR1 and CDR2 (germline): MRHNA, SNTAGT. The CDR3 sequence is CASSDSTMTGKVF. CDR3 DNA: TGTGCCAGCAGTGACTCGACGATGACAGGGAAGGTCTTC.

V and J are TRBV10-1 and TRBJ2-3; D unresolved. V dropped 7 bases and J dropped 0 bases, with 11 bases sitting between them. The V gene's germline CDR1 is WNHNN and CDR2 SYGVQD (reference sequence). The CDR3 totals 14 residues. CDR3 residues: CASKESPSTDTQYF. The CDR3 DNA reads TGCGCCAGCAAGGAGAGTCCTAGCACAGATACGCAGTATTTT.

This clone was seen more than once but under ten times. The J gene is TRBJ1-2, the V gene TRBV7-9; D unclear. This CDR3 contains 15 residues. The germline CDR1 and CDR2 sequences are SEHNR and FQNEAQ (reference sequence). V was shortened by 4 bases and J by 0 bases, with 12 bases between the two germline ends. DNA for the CDR3: TGTGCCAGCAGCTCGGCCAGGCAAGCTAACTATGGCTACACCTTC. This codes for CASSSARQANYGYTF.

In its sample, this clone was seen once. This chain joins TRBV4-1 and TRBJ2-1; no firm D call. The CDR3 has 14 residues. Germline lookup yields CDR1 MGHRA and CDR2 YSYEKL. Trimming took off 1 base at V and 2 bases at J, with 6 bases between the two ends. The CDR3 DNA follows: TGCGCCAGCAGCCAAGTCGACACCTACAATGAGCAGTTCTTC. Amino acid sequence: CASSQVDTYNEQFF.

The chain links TRBV10-3 to TRBJ2-2; TRBD1 agrees at 9 bases. The CDR3 runs 19 residues. Germline loops: CDR1 ENHRY, CDR2 SYGVKD. J was trimmed by 7 bases and V by 3 bases; bases with no gene match: 18. CDR3 residues: CAISDFGKTGGASHGELFF. The CDR3 coding sequence is TGTGCCATCAGTGATTTCGGGAAAACAGGGGGCGCGTCGCACGGGGAGCTGTTTTTT.